This TCR beta chain derives from a study of ipilimumab plus nivolumab after autologous stem cell transplantation. Study-wide background: Patients received a median of about five ipilimumab and 8 or 9 nivolumab doses.

There are 15 residues in the CDR3. CDR1 is MNHNS and CDR2 is SASEGT in the germline V gene. Trimming took 4 bases from V and 1 from J, leaving 11 bases between them. Patients got ipilimumab 1 mg/kg beginning 14 to 28 days post-transplant. Assay used: immunoSEQ multiplex PCR; TCRdb lists only in-frame clones, some missing. Of 84,000 or so clones listed, around 80% are singletons. The receptor was isolated from a male donor with diffuse large B-cell lymphoma. J is TRBJ1-5 and V is TRBV6-1; a weak D match, TRBD1 (5 bases). Source: PBMCs, taken in a trial of ipilimumab plus nivolumab as post-transplant consolidation. CDR3 nucleotides: TGTGCCAGCAGTGCCCACCGGGACAGCAATCAGCCCCAGCATTTT. Amino acid sequence: CASSAHRDSNQPQHF.